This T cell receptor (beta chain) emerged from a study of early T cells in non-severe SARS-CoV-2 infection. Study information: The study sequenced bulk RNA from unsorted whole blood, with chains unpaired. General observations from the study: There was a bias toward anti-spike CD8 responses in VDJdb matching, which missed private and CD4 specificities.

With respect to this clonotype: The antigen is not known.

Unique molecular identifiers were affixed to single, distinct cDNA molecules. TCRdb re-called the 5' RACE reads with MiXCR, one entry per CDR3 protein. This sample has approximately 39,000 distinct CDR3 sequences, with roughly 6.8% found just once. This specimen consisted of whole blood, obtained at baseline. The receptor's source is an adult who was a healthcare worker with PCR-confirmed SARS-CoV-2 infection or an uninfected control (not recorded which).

CDR3 sequence (DNA): TGTGCCATCAGTTCAACTAGCGGGACTTACAATGAGCAGTTCTTC. As protein: CAISSTSGTYNEQFF. The rearrangement uses TRBV10-3 and TRBJ2-1; TRBD2 matches at 10 bases. Losses at the gene ends were 5 bases for V and 4 bases for J; bases not matched to a gene: 5. From germline, CDR1 is ENHRY and CDR2 SYGVKD. The CDR3 sequence is 15 residues long.